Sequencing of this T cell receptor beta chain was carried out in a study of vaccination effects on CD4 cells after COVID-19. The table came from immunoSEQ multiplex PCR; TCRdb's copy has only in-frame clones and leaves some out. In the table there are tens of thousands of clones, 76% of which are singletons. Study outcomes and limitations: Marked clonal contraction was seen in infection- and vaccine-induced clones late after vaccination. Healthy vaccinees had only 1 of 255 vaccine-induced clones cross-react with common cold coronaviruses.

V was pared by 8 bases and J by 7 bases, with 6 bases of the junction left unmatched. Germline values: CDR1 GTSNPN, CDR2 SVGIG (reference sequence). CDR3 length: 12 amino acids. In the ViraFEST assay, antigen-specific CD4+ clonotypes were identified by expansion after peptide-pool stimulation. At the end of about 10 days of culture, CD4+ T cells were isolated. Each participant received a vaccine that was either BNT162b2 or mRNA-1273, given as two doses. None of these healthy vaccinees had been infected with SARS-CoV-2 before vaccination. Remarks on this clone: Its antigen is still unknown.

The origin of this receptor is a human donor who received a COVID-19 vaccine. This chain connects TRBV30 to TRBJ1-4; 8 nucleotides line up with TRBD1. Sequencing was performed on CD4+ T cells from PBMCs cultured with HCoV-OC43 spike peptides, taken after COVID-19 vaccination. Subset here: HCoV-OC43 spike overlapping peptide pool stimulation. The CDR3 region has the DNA TGTGCCGGTGACAGGGGTCGTGAAAAACTGTTTTTT. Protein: CAGDRGREKLFF. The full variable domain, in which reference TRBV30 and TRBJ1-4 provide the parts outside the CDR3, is SQTIHQWPATLVQPVGSPLSLECTVEGTSNPNLYWYRQAAGRGLQLLFYSVGIGQISSEVPQNLSASRPQDRQFILSSKKLLLSDSGFYLCAGDRGREKLFFGSGTQLSVL.